This note documents a single T cell receptor (beta chain) sequence. These data originate in a study of long-term antiretroviral therapy in people with HIV. The CDR3 runs to 14 residues. CDR1 is SGHVS and CDR2 is FQNEAQ in the germline V gene. The V gene lost 2 bases and the J gene lost 5 bases, with 10 bases spanning the gap. At survey level, the immunoSEQ assay was run in its v3.0 version. Each sample had sequencing targeting about 40,000-50,000 T-cell genomes. Measured with immunoSEQ multiplex PCR; TCRdb has only the in-frame clones, and not every one. The profile covers fewer than 20,000 clones, with more than 75% appearing a single time and roughly 12% taken by the ten largest.

This sample comprised unsorted PBMCs, obtained 6.9 years after starting antiretroviral therapy. This TCR derives from a man aged 50-59 years with HIV. V usage is TRBV7-8 and J usage is TRBJ1-5, with D hard to call. CDR3 region: CASSLSAGDQPQHF. The CDR3 region has the DNA TGTGCCAGCAGCTTATCGGCCGGAGATCAGCCCCAGCATTTT.